Presented here are 27 T cell receptor beta chains from one specimen sequenced in a study of cytomegalovirus exposure and HLA in healthy donors. PCR amplification relied on 60 Vbeta primers (plus 13 Jbeta primers). Here immunoSEQ multiplex PCR was the method, and the copy in TCRdb shows in-frame clones only, minus some. This specimen shows 100,000 to 150,000 clones; the ten leading clones hold 1.5% to 2%. Sequencing was performed on PBMCs. Source of these receptors: a woman between 35 and 50 years old in good health and CMV-seropositive.

The chain carries TRBV30 and TRBJ2-1; 7 bases are shared with TRBD2. CDR1 GTSNPN and CDR2 SVGIG come from the germline V gene (reference sequence). The CDR3 is 15 residues long. With V trimmed by 3 bases and J by 8 bases, 13 bases remained unmatched. The CDR3 DNA sequence: TGTGCCTGGAGAACTGGCCGGGACTACTCCGATGAGCAGTTCTTC. It codes for CAWRTGRDYSDEQFF.

This chain connects TRBV5-5 to TRBJ1-1; TRBD1 aligns across 7 bases. This CDR3 region has 13 residues. With V trimmed by 5 bases and J by 1 base, 2 bases remained unmatched. Germline lookup yields CDR1 SGHKS and CDR2 YYEKEE (reference sequence). The CDR3, as DNA: TGTGCCAGCAGGGGACAGCCGAACACTGAAGCTTTCTTT. This codes for CASRGQPNTEAFF.

This chain connects TRBV19 to TRBJ2-3; a weak D match, TRBD2 (6 bases). Germline CDR1 is LNHDA and CDR2 is SQIVND (reference sequence). V lost 3 bases, J lost 5 bases, and 15 bases lay in between. There are 15 residues in the CDR3. This chain's CDR3 is CASSILAGRKDTQYF. The CDR3 bases are TGTGCCAGTAGTATCCTCGCAGGGAGGAAAGATACGCAGTATTTT.

The chain is built from TRBV2 and TRBJ2-7; TRBD1 might be the D (6 bases). Germline V gives CDR1 SNHLY, CDR2 FYNNEI. V gave up 3 bases and J gave up 6 bases, with 15 bases separating them. The CDR3 length is 14 residues. CDR3 nucleotide sequence: TGTGCCAGCAGTGAGAGGCAGGGGTGGTCCGAGCAGTACTTC. Translated: CASSERQGWSEQYF.

The rearrangement uses TRBV10-2 and TRBJ2-6; weak D call: TRBD1 (5 bases). Per germline, CDR1 WSHSY and CDR2 SAAADI. This CDR3 is built from 17 residues. V was pared by 3 bases and J by 0 bases, with 12 bases between. In DNA form, the CDR3 reads TGCGCCAGCAGTGAAGGACATTCAATCTCTGGGGCCAACGTCCTGACTTTC. Protein sequence: CASSEGHSISGANVLTF.

This chain uses TRBV6-4 with TRBJ1-2; TRBD1 matches 8 bases. Losses at the gene ends were 5 bases for V and 1 base for J; bases not matched to a gene: 6. Germline lookup yields CDR1 MRHNA and CDR2 SNTAGT. CDR3 length: 15 residues. The CDR3 region has the DNA TGTGCCAGCAGTAAAGAGACAGGGGATAACTATGGCTACACCTTC. This codes for CASSKETGDNYGYTF.

The chain joins TRBV28 to TRBJ1-4; 8 bases agree with TRBD1. The CDR3 is made up of 16 amino acids. V gave up 6 bases and J gave up 4 bases; unmatched junction bases: 10. Germline V gene sequence: CDR1 MDHEN, CDR2 SYDVKM. CDR3 DNA sequence: TGTGCCAGCAGAACGGGACAGGTGGTGGATAATGAAAAACTGTTTTTT. This translates into CASRTGQVVDNEKLFF.

The chain couples TRBV28 to TRBJ2-7; TRBD2 matches at 9 bases. V was pared by 7 bases and J by 9 bases, with 16 bases of the junction left unmatched. CDR1 is MDHEN, CDR2 SYDVKM, per germline. CDR3 length equals 15 residues. The CDR3 region has the DNA TGTGCCAGCATCCTTACACTAGCGGGCCCTCGAAGGCAGTACTTC. It encodes CASILTLAGPRRQYF.

The genes are TRBV28 and TRBJ1-5; 8 bases align to TRBD1. CDR3 size: 15 residues. Germline CDR1 is MDHEN and CDR2 is SYDVKM. V trimming: 6 bases; J trimming: 1 base; junction bases outside the gene matches: 5. This CDR3 reads CASSKTGVSNQPQHF. DNA of the CDR3: TGTGCCAGCAGCAAGACAGGGGTCAGCAATCAGCCCCAGCATTTT. Full variable domain (outside the CDR3, taken from reference TRBV28 and TRBJ1-5): DVKVTQSSRYLVKRTGEKVFLECVQDMDHENMFWYRQDPGLGLRLIYFSYDVKMKEKGDIPEGYSVSREKKERFSLILESASTNQTSMYLCASSKTGVSNQPQHFGDGTRLSIL.

The V call is TRBV5-1, the J call TRBJ2-7, with unresolved D. CDR3 length: 13 amino acids. V lost 0 bases and J 3 bases, leaving 7 bases between the germline ends. Germline V lookup: CDR1 SGHRS, CDR2 YFSETQ. CDR3 sequence: CASSLGSGYEQYF. The CDR3 coding sequence is TGCGCCAGCAGCTTGGGGTCGGGCTACGAGCAGTACTTC. Combining the CDR3 with reference TRBV5-1 and TRBJ2-7 gives the whole variable domain KAGVTQTPRYLIKTRGQQVTLSCSPISGHRSVSWYQQTPGQGLQFLFEYFSETQRNKGNFPGRFSGRQFSNSRSEMNVSTLELGDSALYLCASSLGSGYEQYFGPGTRLTVT.

The gene calls are TRBV1 and TRBJ2-3; the tabulated D call, TRBD2, remains unverified against the DNA. TRBV1 is a pseudogene locus. CDR3 length: 18 residues. In DNA form, the CDR3 reads TGCACCAGCAGCCAAGACGGGACTAGCGGGAGTTACTCAGATACGCAGTATTTT. Amino acid sequence: CTSSQDGTSGSYSDTQYF.

The J gene is TRBJ1-5, the V gene TRBV6-5; no firm D call. CDR3 length: 14 amino acids. CDR1 is MNHEY and CDR2 is SVGAGI in the germline V gene. V was trimmed by 0 bases and J by 4 bases, leaving 7 bases between them. The CDR3 spells CASSYSVTNQPQHF. The CDR3 nucleotides read TGTGCCAGCAGTTACTCTGTTACAAATCAGCCCCAGCATTTT.

The chain is built from TRBV7-9 and TRBJ2-1; tentatively, D is TRBD1 (5 bases). The germline V and J ends were trimmed by 4 bases and 0 bases, with 13 bases remaining between them. Germline values: CDR1 SEHNR, CDR2 FQNEAQ (reference sequence). The CDR3 contains 16 residues. The CDR3, as DNA: TGTGCCAGCAGCTCCCCGCAGGGCCTCTCCTACAATGAGCAGTTCTTC. Translated: CASSSPQGLSYNEQFF.

The chain is built from TRBV18 and TRBJ1-1, with 7 nucleotides matching TRBD1. The CDR3 has 15 residues. Germline CDR1 and CDR2: KGHSH and LQKENI. V lost 2 bases to trimming and J lost 1 base; unmatched junction nucleotides: 4. CDR3 sequence: CASSPRQGANTEAFF. In DNA form, the CDR3 reads TGTGCCAGCTCACCAAGACAGGGAGCGAACACTGAAGCTTTCTTT.

This sequence joins TRBV9 and TRBJ2-5, with 7 nucleotides matching TRBD2. The germline gives CDR1 SGDLS, CDR2 YYNGEE. This CDR3 spans 14 amino acids. V was clipped by 0 bases and J by 3 bases; unmatched bases: 2. CDR3 sequence (DNA): TGTGCCAGCAGCGTAGGGCTAGCGGAAGAGACCCAGTACTTC. It translates to CASSVGLAEETQYF.

The V call is TRBV4-2, the J call TRBJ1-2; weak D call: TRBD1 (5 bases). V was trimmed by 3 bases and J by 3 bases, leaving 11 bases between them. The CDR3 is 14 amino acids. Germline-derived CDR1 and CDR2 are LGHNA and YNFKEQ. The CDR3 spells CASSQVTAYYGYTF. The CDR3 DNA sequence: TGTGCCAGCAGCCAGGTGACAGCCTACTATGGCTACACCTTC.

The V and J genes are TRBV11-2 and TRBJ2-1; D may be TRBD2 (6 bases). CDR1 and CDR2 from the germline V gene are SGHAT and FQNNGV. The V end lost 4 bases, the J end lost 4 bases, and 20 bases lay between the germline ends. This CDR3 comprises 17 residues. Here the CDR3 DNA reads TGTGCCAGCAGCTCACAATTTAGCGGAGGGGAATACAATGAGCAGTTCTTC. Its translation: CASSSQFSGGEYNEQFF.

The chain uses TRBV10-3 and TRBJ2-2; 12 bases match TRBD2. The CDR3 covers 18 residues. The V and J ends lost 6 bases and 3 bases, in that order; junction bases with no gene match: 11. CDR1 and CDR2 (germline): ENHRY, SYGVKD. The CDR3 DNA reads TGTGCCATCAGCCCCCTAGCGGGAGGGCCGCGGGACACCGGGGAGCTGTTTTTT. It encodes CAISPLAGGPRDTGELFF.

The chain employs TRBV7-3 and TRBJ1-2; D gene ambiguous. The V gene lost 4 bases and the J gene lost 7 bases, with 13 bases spanning the gap. Germline V gene sequence: CDR1 SGHTA, CDR2 FQGTGA. CDR3 length: 13 amino acids. CDR3 sequence (DNA): TGTGCCAGCAGCTCCCTGGGTGGAGGTGGCTACACCTTC. It encodes CASSSLGGGGYTF.

The chain employs TRBV28 and TRBJ2-7; 10 bases match TRBD2. Unmatched junction bases numbered 15, after V lost 5 bases and J lost 5 bases. Germline V gives CDR1 MDHEN, CDR2 SYDVKM. This CDR3 contains 17 residues. Here the CDR3 reads CASSIPFPSGSYDEQYF. The CDR3 DNA sequence: TGTGCCAGCAGTATCCCCTTTCCTAGCGGGAGTTACGACGAGCAGTACTTC.

V gene TRBV5-6 combines with J gene TRBJ2-5; D is possibly TRBD2 (6 bases). Looked up from germline, CDR1 is SGHDT and CDR2 is YYEEEE. V lost 5 bases and J 5 bases, leaving 13 bases between the germline ends. This CDR3 is 13 amino acids long. The CDR3 nucleotides read TGTGCCAGCAGTCTACGGGCGGGGGAGACCCAGTACTTC. Protein sequence: CASSLRAGETQYF.

The rearrangement links TRBV4-1 to TRBJ2-7; 11 positions agree with TRBD2. The CDR3 runs 13 residues. Trimming cost V 6 bases and J 4 bases; bases outside gene matches: 2. Per germline, CDR1 MGHRA and CDR2 YSYEKL. The chain's CDR3 is CASRLAGVYEQYF. In DNA form, the CDR3 reads TGCGCCAGCAGACTAGCGGGGGTATACGAGCAGTACTTC.

The chain couples TRBV18 to TRBJ2-7; 10 positions agree with TRBD2. Trimming cost V 1 base and J 2 bases; bases outside gene matches: 5. This CDR3 is 16 amino acids long. Germline lookup yields CDR1 KGHSH and CDR2 LQKENI. This chain's CDR3 is CASSPLSGRGTYEQYF. The CDR3 DNA follows: TGTGCCAGCTCACCACTAAGCGGGAGGGGAACCTACGAGCAGTACTTC.

The chain carries TRBV21-1 and TRBJ2-5; the table's D call of TRBD1 was not tested on the DNA. TRBV21-1 has pseudogene status. This CDR3 is 14 amino acids long. The CDR3 protein is CASSKTGGIETQYF. The DNA for the CDR3 is TGTGCCAGCAGCAAGACAGGGGGTATAGAGACCCAGTACTTC.

V is TRBV19 and J is TRBJ2-1; 7 nucleotides agree with TRBD2. CDR1 LNHDA and CDR2 SQIVND come from the germline V gene (reference sequence). The CDR3 totals 17 residues. The V gene end was trimmed by 3 bases and the J gene end by 0 bases; junction bases not matched to a gene: 8. The CDR3 spells CASSMRQRTSSYNEQFF. CDR3 nucleotides: TGTGCCAGTAGTATGCGCCAACGGACTAGCTCCTACAATGAGCAGTTCTTC.

The rearrangement links TRBV9 to TRBJ2-7, with D possibly matching TRBD1 (6 bases). The CDR3 is made up of 15 amino acids. V was shortened by 0 bases and J by 4 bases, with 14 bases between the two germline ends. The germline CDR1 and CDR2 sequences are SGDLS and YYNGEE. The CDR3 is CASSVGGQGLYEQYF. The CDR3 nucleotides are TGTGCCAGCAGCGTAGGGGGCCAGGGGCTTTACGAGCAGTACTTC. Supplemented by reference TRBV9 and TRBJ2-7, the full variable domain reads DSGVTQTPKHLITATGQRVTLRCSPRSGDLSVYWYQQSLDQGLQFLIQYYNGEERAKGNILERFSAQQFPDLHSELNLSSLELGDSALYFCASSVGGQGLYEQYFGPGTRLTVT.

The gene calls are TRBV6-1 and TRBJ2-4, with 10 positions matching TRBD2. The CDR3 runs to 14 residues. Germline CDR1 is MNHNS and CDR2 is SASEGT. After removal of 4 bases from V and 9 bases from J, the junction contained 6 bases not matched to a gene. Here the CDR3 DNA reads TGTGCCAGCAGTGGACTAGCGGGCCCCAGCATTCAGTACTTC. Translating it yields CASSGLAGPSIQYF.